This T cell receptor beta chain was documented in a study of CD8 T cells in ankylosing spondylitis. V was trimmed by 5 bases and J by 5 bases, leaving 15 bases between them. This CDR3 is built from 15 residues. Study conclusions and caveats: Matched synovial fluid from ankylosing spondylitis patients was reported to be enriched for disease-linked clones. It appeared that ankylosing spondylitis blood was characterized by a TCR beta motif of fewer than ten highly homologous variants.

MiXCR was run by TCRdb on the 5' RACE reads, yielding one entry per CDR3 protein. Of roughly 370,000 distinct CDR3 sequences detected, approximately 20% appear once; the ten largest clones hold about a sixth. This clonotype has just a few counts. Its antigen remains unknown. This TCR came from a male donor with ankylosing spondylitis. The chain employs TRBV12-3 or TRBV12-4 and TRBJ2-2, with D unresolved. Sequenced input: blood, either unsorted or a sorted T cell fraction (not recorded which). The CDR3 DNA reads TGTGCCAGCAGTGTCCGGGCCCCGGCGACCGGGGAGCTGTTTTTT. Protein: CASSVRAPATGELFF.